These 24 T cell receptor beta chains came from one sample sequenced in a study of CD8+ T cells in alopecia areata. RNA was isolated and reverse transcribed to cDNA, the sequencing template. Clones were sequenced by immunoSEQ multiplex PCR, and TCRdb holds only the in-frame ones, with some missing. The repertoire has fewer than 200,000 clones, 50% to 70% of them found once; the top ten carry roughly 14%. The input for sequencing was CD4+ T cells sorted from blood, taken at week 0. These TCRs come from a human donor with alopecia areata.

CDR3 amino acids: CASSLIGYGYTF. DNA for the CDR3: TGTGCCAGCAGCCTTATAGGCTATGGCTACACCTTC. The J gene is TRBJ1-2, the V gene TRBV6-5; no clear D. The V and J ends lost 6 bases and 4 bases respectively, with 9 bases between them. Germline V gene sequence: CDR1 MNHEY, CDR2 SVGAGI. This CDR3 is 12 amino acids long.

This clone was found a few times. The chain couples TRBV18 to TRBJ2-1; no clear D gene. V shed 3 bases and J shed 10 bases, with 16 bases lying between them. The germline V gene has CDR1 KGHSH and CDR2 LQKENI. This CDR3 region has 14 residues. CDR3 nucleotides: TGTGCCAGCTCACCCCCATTCGACCGGTTGGAGCAGTTCTTC. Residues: CASSPPFDRLEQFF.

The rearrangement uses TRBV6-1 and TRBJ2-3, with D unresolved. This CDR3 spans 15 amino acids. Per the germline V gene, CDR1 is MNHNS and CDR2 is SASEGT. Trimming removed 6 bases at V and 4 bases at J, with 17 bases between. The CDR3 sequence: CASRGLPIPPDTQYF. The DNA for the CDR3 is TGTGCCAGCAGAGGCCTCCCCATCCCCCCAGATACGCAGTATTTT.

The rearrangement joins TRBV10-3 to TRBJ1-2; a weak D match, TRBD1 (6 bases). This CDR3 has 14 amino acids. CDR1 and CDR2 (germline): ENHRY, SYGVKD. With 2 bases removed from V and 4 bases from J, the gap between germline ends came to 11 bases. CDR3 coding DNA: TGTGCCATCAGTGAGATGGACAGATTCTATGGCTACACCTTC. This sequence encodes CAISEMDRFYGYTF.

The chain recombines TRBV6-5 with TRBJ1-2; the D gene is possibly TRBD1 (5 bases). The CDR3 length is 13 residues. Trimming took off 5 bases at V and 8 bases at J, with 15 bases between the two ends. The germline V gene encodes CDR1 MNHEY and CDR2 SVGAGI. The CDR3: CASSPLGRTGYTF. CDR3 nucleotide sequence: TGTGCCAGCAGTCCTCTGGGGCGGACGGGCTACACCTTC.

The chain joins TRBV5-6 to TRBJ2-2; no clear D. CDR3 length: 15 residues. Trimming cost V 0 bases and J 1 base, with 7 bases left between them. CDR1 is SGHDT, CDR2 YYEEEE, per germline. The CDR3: CASSLVHVNTGELFF. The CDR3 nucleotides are TGTGCCAGCAGCTTGGTACACGTGAACACCGGGGAGCTGTTTTTT.

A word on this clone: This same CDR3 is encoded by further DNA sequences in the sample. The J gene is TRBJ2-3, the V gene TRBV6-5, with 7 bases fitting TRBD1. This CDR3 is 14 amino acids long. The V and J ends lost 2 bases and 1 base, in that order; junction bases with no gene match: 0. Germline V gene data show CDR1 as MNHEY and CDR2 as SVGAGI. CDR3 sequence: CASSYGQGTDTQYF. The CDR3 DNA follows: TGTGCCAGCAGTTACGGACAGGGCACAGATACGCAGTATTTT.

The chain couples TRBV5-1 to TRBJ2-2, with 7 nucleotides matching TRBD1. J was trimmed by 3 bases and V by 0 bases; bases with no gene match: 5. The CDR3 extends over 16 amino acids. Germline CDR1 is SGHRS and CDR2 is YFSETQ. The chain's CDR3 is CASSLGPDRDTGELFF. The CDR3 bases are TGCGCCAGCAGCTTGGGGCCCGACAGGGACACCGGGGAGCTGTTTTTT.

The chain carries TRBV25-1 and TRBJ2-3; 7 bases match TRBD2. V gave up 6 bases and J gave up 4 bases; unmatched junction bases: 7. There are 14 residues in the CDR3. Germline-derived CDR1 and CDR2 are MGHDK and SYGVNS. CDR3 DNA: TGTGCCAGCAGCCTAGGGCGGGGGTCAGATACGCAGTATTTT. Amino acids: CASSLGRGSDTQYF.

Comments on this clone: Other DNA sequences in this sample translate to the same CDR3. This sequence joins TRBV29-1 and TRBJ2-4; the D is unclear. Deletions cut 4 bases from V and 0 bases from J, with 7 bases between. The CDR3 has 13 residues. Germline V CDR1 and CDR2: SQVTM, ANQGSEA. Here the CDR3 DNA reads TGCAGCGTTGTGTGGGTAGCCAAAAACATTCAGTACTTC. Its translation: CSVVWVAKNIQYF.

DNA of the CDR3: TGTGCCAGCAGCCCCCGGGGGTCCCAATACAATGAGCAGTTCTTC. Translated, it gives CASSPRGSQYNEQFF. The chain is built from TRBV7-2 and TRBJ2-1, with TRBD2 as a possible D gene (6 bases). The length of the CDR3 is 15 residues. Germline V gene data show CDR1 as SGHTA and CDR2 as FQGNSA. Trimming took 5 bases from V and 4 from J, leaving 15 bases between them.

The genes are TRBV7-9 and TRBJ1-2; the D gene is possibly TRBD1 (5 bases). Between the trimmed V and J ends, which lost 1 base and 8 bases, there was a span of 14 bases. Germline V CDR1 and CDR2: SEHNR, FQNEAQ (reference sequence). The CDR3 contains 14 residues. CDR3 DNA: TGTGCCAGCAGCTTAGAGGCCGGGGCTGTGGGCTACACCTTC. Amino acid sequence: CASSLEAGAVGYTF.

The CDR3 is CASTLRGGPYYEQYF. The CDR3 DNA sequence: TGTGCCAGCACCCTTCGGGGGGGGCCCTACTACGAGCAGTACTTC. The rearrangement links TRBV27 to TRBJ2-7; 8 positions match TRBD2. The germline V gene encodes CDR1 MNHEY and CDR2 SMNVEV (reference sequence). This CDR3 has 15 amino acids. V was pared by 7 bases and J by 3 bases, with 11 bases of the junction left unmatched.

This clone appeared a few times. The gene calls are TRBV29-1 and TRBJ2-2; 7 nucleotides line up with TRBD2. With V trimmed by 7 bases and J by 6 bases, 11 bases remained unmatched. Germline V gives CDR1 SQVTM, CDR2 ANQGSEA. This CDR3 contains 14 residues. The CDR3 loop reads CSAVRQGGAGELFF. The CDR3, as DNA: TGCAGCGCCGTTCGTCAGGGAGGGGCCGGGGAGCTGTTTTTT.

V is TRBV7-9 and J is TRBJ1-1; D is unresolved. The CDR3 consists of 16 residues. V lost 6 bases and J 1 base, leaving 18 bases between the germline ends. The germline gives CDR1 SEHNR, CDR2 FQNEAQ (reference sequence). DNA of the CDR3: TGTGCCAGCAGTCCAGCCCGAGCTAGCCCGAACACTGAAGCTTTCTTT. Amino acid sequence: CASSPARASPNTEAFF.

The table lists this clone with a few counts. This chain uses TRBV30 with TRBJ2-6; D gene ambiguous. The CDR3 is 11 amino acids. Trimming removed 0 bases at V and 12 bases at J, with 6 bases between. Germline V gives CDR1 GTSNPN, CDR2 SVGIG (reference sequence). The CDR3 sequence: CAWSVSSVLTF. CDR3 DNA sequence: TGTGCCTGGAGTGTATCCAGCGTCCTGACTTTC.

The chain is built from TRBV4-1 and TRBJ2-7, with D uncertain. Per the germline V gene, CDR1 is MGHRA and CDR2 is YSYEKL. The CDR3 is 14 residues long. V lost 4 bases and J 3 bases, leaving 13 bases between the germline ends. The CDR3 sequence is CASSLAEGNYEQYF. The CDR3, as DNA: TGCGCCAGCAGCCTGGCTGAAGGGAACTACGAGCAGTACTTC.

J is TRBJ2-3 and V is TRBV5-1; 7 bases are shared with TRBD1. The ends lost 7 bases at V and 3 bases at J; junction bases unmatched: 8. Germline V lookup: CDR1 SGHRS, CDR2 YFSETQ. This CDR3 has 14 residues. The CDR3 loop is CASVKGAQTDTQYF. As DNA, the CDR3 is TGCGCCAGCGTAAAGGGGGCGCAGACAGATACGCAGTATTTT.

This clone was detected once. As DNA, the CDR3 is TGTGCCAGCAGCTTTGGACAGGGGGCCATCGATGGCAATCAGCCCCAGCATTTT. Amino acid sequence: CASSFGQGAIDGNQPQHF. V usage is TRBV7-9 and J usage is TRBJ1-5; 11 bases line up with TRBD1. Losses at the gene ends were 3 bases for V and 2 bases for J; bases not matched to a gene: 9. The germline V gene encodes CDR1 SEHNR and CDR2 FQNEAQ (reference sequence). The CDR3 consists of 18 residues.

The CDR3 here is CSVEDTVGSPLHF. CDR3 in DNA: TGCAGCGTTGAAGACACAGTAGGTTCACCCCTCCACTTT. The V gene is TRBV29-1, the J gene TRBJ1-6; the D is unclear. V was clipped by 0 bases and J by 9 bases, with 9 bases between them. The CDR3 runs 13 residues. Germline lookup yields CDR1 SQVTM and CDR2 ANQGSEA. The whole variable domain, remainder taken from reference TRBV29-1 and TRBJ1-6, is SAVISQKPSRDICQRGTSLTIQCQVDSQVTMMFWYRQQPGQSLTLIATANQGSEATYESGFVIDKFPISRPNLTFSTLTVSNMSPEDSSIYLCSVEDTVGSPLHFGNGTRLTVT.

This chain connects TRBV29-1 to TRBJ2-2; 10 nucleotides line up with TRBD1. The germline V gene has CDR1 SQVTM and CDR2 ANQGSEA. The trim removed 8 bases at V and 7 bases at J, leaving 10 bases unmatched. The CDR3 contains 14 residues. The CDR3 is CSTRDRGTDGELFF. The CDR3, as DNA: TGCAGCACCCGGGACAGGGGAACGGACGGGGAGCTGTTTTTT.

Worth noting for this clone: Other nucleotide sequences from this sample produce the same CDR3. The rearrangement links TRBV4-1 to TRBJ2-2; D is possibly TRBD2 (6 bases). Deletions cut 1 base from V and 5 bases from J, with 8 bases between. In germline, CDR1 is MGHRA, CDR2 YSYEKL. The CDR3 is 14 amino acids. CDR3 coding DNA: TGCGCCAGCAGCCAAGTAGGAGGGACCGGGGAGCTGTTTTTT. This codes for CASSQVGGTGELFF.

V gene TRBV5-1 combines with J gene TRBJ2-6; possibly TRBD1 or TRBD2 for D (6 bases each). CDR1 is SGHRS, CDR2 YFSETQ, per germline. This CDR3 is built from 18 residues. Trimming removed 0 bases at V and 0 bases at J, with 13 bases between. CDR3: CASSLGQGTFSGANVLTF. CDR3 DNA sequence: TGCGCCAGCAGCTTGGGGCAGGGGACTTTCTCTGGGGCCAACGTCCTGACTTTC.

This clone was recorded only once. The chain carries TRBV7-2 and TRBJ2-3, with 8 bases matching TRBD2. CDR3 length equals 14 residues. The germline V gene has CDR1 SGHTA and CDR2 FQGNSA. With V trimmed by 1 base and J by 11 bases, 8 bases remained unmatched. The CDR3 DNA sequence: TGTGCCAGCAGCTTAGTCCCTTCGGGAGGGGGGCAGTATTTT. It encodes CASSLVPSGGGQYF.